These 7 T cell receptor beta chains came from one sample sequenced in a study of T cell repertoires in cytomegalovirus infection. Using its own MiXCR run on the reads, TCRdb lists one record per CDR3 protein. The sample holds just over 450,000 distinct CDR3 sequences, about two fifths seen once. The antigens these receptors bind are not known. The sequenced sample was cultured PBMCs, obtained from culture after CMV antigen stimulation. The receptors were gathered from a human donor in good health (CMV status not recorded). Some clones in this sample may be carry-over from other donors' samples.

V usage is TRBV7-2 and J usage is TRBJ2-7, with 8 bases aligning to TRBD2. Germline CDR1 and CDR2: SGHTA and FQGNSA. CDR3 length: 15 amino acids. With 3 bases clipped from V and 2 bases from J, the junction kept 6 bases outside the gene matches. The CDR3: CASSLGSGETYEQYF. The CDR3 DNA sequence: TGTGCCAGCAGCTTGGGTAGCGGGGAGACCTACGAGCAGTACTTC.

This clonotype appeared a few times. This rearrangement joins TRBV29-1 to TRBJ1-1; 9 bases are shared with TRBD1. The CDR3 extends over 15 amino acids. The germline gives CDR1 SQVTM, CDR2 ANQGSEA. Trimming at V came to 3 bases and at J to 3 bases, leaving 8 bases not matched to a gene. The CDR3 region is CSVEKYTGGDTEAFF. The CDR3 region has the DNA TGCAGCGTTGAGAAGTATACAGGGGGCGACACTGAAGCTTTCTTT.

CDR3 sequence: CASLSGTTGEQFF. The CDR3 DNA follows: TGTGCCAGTCTGTCCGGGACTACTGGTGAGCAGTTCTTC. This chain links TRBV19 with TRBJ2-1; 7 bases align to TRBD2. CDR1 and CDR2 from the germline V gene are LNHDA and SQIVND (reference sequence). Germline trimming cut 8 bases from V and 9 bases from J; bases unmatched to any gene: 10. The CDR3 has 13 residues.

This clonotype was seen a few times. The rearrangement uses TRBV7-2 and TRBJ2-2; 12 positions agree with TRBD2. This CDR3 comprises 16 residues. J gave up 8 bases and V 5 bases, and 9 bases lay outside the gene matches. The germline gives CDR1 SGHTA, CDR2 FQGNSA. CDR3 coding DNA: TGTGCCAGCAGCGAGGGACTAGCGGGCGCTCAGGGGGAGCTGTTTTTT. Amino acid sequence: CASSEGLAGAQGELFF.

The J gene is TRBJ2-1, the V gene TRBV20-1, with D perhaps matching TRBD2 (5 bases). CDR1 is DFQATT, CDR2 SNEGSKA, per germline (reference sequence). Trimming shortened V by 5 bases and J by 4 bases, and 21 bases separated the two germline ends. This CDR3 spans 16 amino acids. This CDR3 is CSALAKRSSIYNEQFF. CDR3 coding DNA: TGCAGTGCTTTAGCCAAGCGGTCTTCCATTTACAATGAGCAGTTCTTC.

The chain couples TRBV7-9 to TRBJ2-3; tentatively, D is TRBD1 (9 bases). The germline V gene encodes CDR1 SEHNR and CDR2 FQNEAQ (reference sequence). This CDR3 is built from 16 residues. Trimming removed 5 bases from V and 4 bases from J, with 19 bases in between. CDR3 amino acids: CASSRGGQGPPDTQYF. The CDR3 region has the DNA TGTGCCAGCAGCCGGGGGGGACAGGGCCCTCCAGATACGCAGTATTTT.

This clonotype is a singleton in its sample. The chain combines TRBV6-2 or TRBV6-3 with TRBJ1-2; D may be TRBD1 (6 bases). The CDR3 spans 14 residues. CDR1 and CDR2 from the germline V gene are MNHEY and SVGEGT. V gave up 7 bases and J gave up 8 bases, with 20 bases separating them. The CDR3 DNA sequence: TGTGCCAGCACCTCTCCCGGGACACCCCAAGGCTACACCTTC. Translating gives CASTSPGTPQGYTF.